The 5 T cell receptor beta chains below all came from one sample that was sequenced in a study of blood T cell repertoires in COVID-19. This table comes from immunoSEQ multiplex PCR, and its TCRdb copy is limited to in-frame clones, with some not included. The sample shows fewer than 200,000 clones, over 85% of them seen only once. Material for sequencing was peripheral blood. The receptors were gathered from a woman between 50 and 59 years old with acute or convalescent COVID-19.

The V call is TRBV4-3, the J call TRBJ1-5; 7 bases are a match to TRBD1. The germline CDR1 and CDR2 sequences are LGHNA and YSLEER. The CDR3 length is 16 residues. V was clipped by 1 base and J by 2 bases; unmatched bases: 5. In nucleotides, the CDR3 is TGCGCCAGCAGCCAAGGGATTACAGGGGGCAATCAGCCCCAGCATTTT. Its translation is CASSQGITGGNQPQHF.

The chain joins TRBV4-2 to TRBJ2-6, with a tentative D call TRBD1 (5 bases). The CDR3 contains 16 residues. CDR1 and CDR2 (germline): LGHNA, YNFKEQ. Trimming removed 0 bases at V and 2 bases at J, with 8 bases between. The CDR3 DNA sequence: TGTGCCAGCAGCCAAGATGTCAGGGCTGGGGCCAACGTCCTGACTTTC. Translating it yields CASSQDVRAGANVLTF.

The chain employs TRBV6-5 and TRBJ1-3; no firm D call. Germline CDR1 and CDR2: MNHEY and SVGAGI. V was trimmed by 2 bases and J by 2 bases, leaving 7 bases between them. This CDR3 region has 14 residues. CDR3 loop: CASSYDGAGNTIYF. The CDR3 DNA follows: TGTGCCAGCAGTTACGACGGGGCTGGAAACACCATATATTTT.

J is TRBJ2-2 and V is TRBV9, with 8 bases identical to TRBD1. Unmatched junction bases numbered 14, after V lost 2 bases and J lost 5 bases. Germline V lookup: CDR1 SGDLS, CDR2 YYNGEE. The CDR3 contains 18 residues. CDR3 region: CASSVAGQGARWTGELFF. The CDR3 nucleotides read TGTGCCAGCAGCGTGGCAGGGCAGGGGGCGAGGTGGACCGGGGAGCTGTTTTTT.

This clone came up once. At one boundary the junction diverges from the germline segment, which might be a read error. V and J are TRBV2 and TRBJ1-2, with a weak D call TRBD1 (5 bases). CDR1 SNHLY and CDR2 FYNNEI come from the germline V gene. The CDR3 runs 11 residues. The CDR3 sequence is CASSHGHEHFF. CDR3 DNA: TGTGCCAGCAGCCACGGACACGAGCACTTCTTC.